The rows below give T cell receptor beta chains drawn from one sample of a study of human T cells and chemical hapten exposure. Via MiXCR, TCRdb re-called the RACE reads, giving one row per CDR3 protein. Among around 300,000 distinct CDR3 sequences listed, about 5.4% were seen once. The sample here was whole blood, taken in connection with sensitization to the hapten diphenylcyclopropenone (DPC). Source of these receptors: a young woman with alopecia areata. Some clones in this sample may be carry-over from other donors' samples. Both conserved end residues are part of each CDR3. A D gene is named only where the DNA matches it firmly. Clone sizes are given selectively: once, few, many, or a class where the clone is expanded.

TRBV6-6	few	-	16	TRBJ2-1	TGTGCCAGCAGTTCCCCGGGACTGGGGTCCTCCAATGAGCAGTTCTTC	CASSSPGLGSSNEQFF
TRBV20-1	few	-	11	TRBJ2-7	TGCAGTGCTAGAGATATCAACGAGCAGTACTTC	CSARDINEQYF
TRBV5-1	-	-	13	TRBJ2-7	TGCGCCAGCAGCTTTTCAGGACCCTACGAGCAGTACTTC	CASSFSGPYEQYF
TRBV27	many	TRBD1	13	TRBJ1-5	TGTGCCAGCAGAAGAACAGGGGCTCAGCCCCAGCATTTT	CASRRTGAQPQHF
TRBV4-2	many	-	16	TRBJ2-2	TGTGCCAGCAGCCAAGAGGGTGGGGCTTGGACCGGGGAGCTGTTTTTT	CASSQEGGAWTGELFF
TRBV28	many	-	14	TRBJ1-5	TGTGCCAGCAGTTTACCCCGTATTGATCAGCCCCAGCATTTT	CASSLPRIDQPQHF
TRBV3-1	many	-	13	TRBJ1-5	TGTGCCAGCAGCCAAATGCTAAATCAGCCCCAGCATTTT	CASSQMLNQPQHF
TRBV9	-	-	12	TRBJ2-3	TGTGCCAGCAGCGCGCCTTCAGATACGCAGTATTTT	CASSAPSDTQYF
TRBV18	many	TRBD1	17	TRBJ1-2	TGTGCCAGCTCACCAAATACAGGGGGCGCAGGCTTCTATGGCTACACCTTC	CASSPNTGGAGFYGYTF
TRBV29-1	many	TRBD1	12	TRBJ1-1	TGCAGCGTTGGACAGGGGAACACTGAAGCTTTCTTT	CSVGQGNTEAFF
TRBV6-2/TRBV6-3	-	TRBD1	15	TRBJ1-6	TGTGCCAGCAGCCGTGGGACAGGGGAGAATTCACCCCTCCACTTT	CASSRGTGENSPLHF
TRBV6-2/TRBV6-3	many	TRBD1	10	TRBJ1-2	TGTGCCAGCGGGGACAGGGCCGTCGCCTTC	CASGDRAVAF
TRBV6-5	many	TRBD1	15	TRBJ1-2	TGTGCCAGCAGTCGGACAGGGAATCTCCTCTATGGCTACACCTTC	CASSRTGNLLYGYTF
TRBV21-1	few	-	15	TRBJ1-4	TGTGCCAGCAGCAAAGTCGGGTCAACTAATGAAAAACTGTTTTTT	CASSKVGSTNEKLFF
TRBV11-1	many	-	16	TRBJ2-3	TGTGCCAGCAGCTTAGGCGGGACCCCCAGCACAGATACGCAGTATTTT	CASSLGGTPSTDTQYF
TRBV12-3/TRBV12-4	many	TRBD2	17	TRBJ2-3	TGTGCCAGCAGTCCCTATAGCGGGGGGGCTCACAAGAATACGCAGTATTTT	CASSPYSGGAHKNTQYF
TRBV29-1	many	-	14	TRBJ2-7	TGCAGCGTTGCCCGACTGACGAGCTCCTACGAGCAGTACTTC	CSVARLTSSYEQYF
TRBV7-3	few	-	13	TRBJ1-1	TGTGCCAGCAGCTTAAAGAGGAGCACTGAAGCTTTCTTT	CASSLKRSTEAFF
TRBV7-9	many	TRBD1	16	TRBJ1-6	TGTGCCAGCACCACGGCTGGGACAGGCCATAATTCACCCCTCCACTTT	CASTTAGTGHNSPLHF
TRBV7-9	few	-	15	TRBJ2-5	TGTGCCAGCAGTAAAGGGGAGCTGGTTCTAGAGACCCAGTACTTC	CASSKGELVLETQYF
TRBV7-8	few	TRBD1	15	TRBJ1-2	TGTGCCAGCAGCCCCACCAGGGGGAACTTCTATGGCTACACCTTC	CASSPTRGNFYGYTF
TRBV10-3	many	TRBD1	14	TRBJ2-2	TGTGCCATCAGCCAGGGGGCGCCCGCCGGGGAGCTGTTTTTT	CAISQGAPAGELFF
TRBV20-1	-	TRBD2	12	TRBJ2-2	TGCTGGTTTAGCGGGGGAATCGGGGAGCTGTTTTTT	CWFSGGIGELFF
TRBV28	many	-	15	TRBJ2-3	TGTGCCAGCAGTTTACCTTATATCCAAGGGGATACGCAGTATTTT	CASSLPYIQGDTQYF
TRBV9	-	TRBD2	15	TRBJ2-3	TGTGCCAGCAGCGTAGTAGCGGGGGGATCAGATACGCAGTATTTT	CASSVVAGGSDTQYF
TRBV9	-	TRBD1	15	TRBJ1-3	TGTGCCAGCAGCGTAGGCCAGGGGGCTTTCAACACCATATATTTT	CASSVGQGAFNTIYF
TRBV18	few	TRBD1	18	TRBJ1-5	TGTGCCAGCTCACCAAGTCCGGGACAGGGGTACAGCAATCAGCCCCAGCATTTT	CASSPSPGQGYSNQPQHF
TRBV6-2/TRBV6-3	many	TRBD1	13	TRBJ1-2	TGTGCCGGACGGACAGGGACTAACTATGGCTACACCTTC	CAGRTGTNYGYTF
TRBV28	many	TRBD2	13	TRBJ2-7	TGTGCCAGCTGGGAGGGAAGCTCCTACGAGCAGTACTTC	CASWEGSSYEQYF
TRBV20-1	many	TRBD1	14	TRBJ2-7	TGCAGTGCACTTAAAGACAGGGAATGGTACGAGCAGTACTTC	CSALKDREWYEQYF
TRBV4-1	many	-	15	TRBJ2-5	TGCGCCAGCAGCCAAGATCGCGGGACCCAAGAGACCCAGTACTTC	CASSQDRGTQETQYF
TRBV20-1	few	-	13	TRBJ2-7	TGCAGTGCTAGAGCCCCAACTAGCTCCGAGCAGTACTTC	CSARAPTSSEQYF
TRBV20-1	few	TRBD1	15	TRBJ2-5	TGCAGTGCGGGGACAGCGTATGGAGTCCAAGAGACCCAGTACTTC	CSAGTAYGVQETQYF
TRBV12-3/TRBV12-4	-	-	14	TRBJ1-4	TGTGCCAGCAGTGAACAGGGTACCGGGGAAAAACTGTTTTTT	CASSEQGTGEKLFF
TRBV12-1	few	-	16	TRBJ2-7	TGTGCCAGCAGCTTTATCTGGGACCAAAGCTCCTACGAGCAGTACTTC	CASSFIWDQSSYEQYF
TRBV12-3/TRBV12-4	-	-	14	TRBJ1-1	TGTGCCAGCAGCTCCGGGGCATTGGGCACTGAAGCTTTCTTT	CASSSGALGTEAFF
TRBV24-1	few	-	14	TRBJ2-3	TGTGCCACCAGTGATTTGCACCGCACAGATACGCAGTATTTT	CATSDLHRTDTQYF
TRBV6-6	-	-	15	TRBJ1-5	TGTGCCAGCAGTTACTCTGGGGCAGAGAATCAGCCCCAGCATTTT	CASSYSGAENQPQHF
TRBV6-5	-	-	13	TRBJ2-3	TGTGCCAGCAGCTCAGGACAGCCAGATACGCAGTATTTT	CASSSGQPDTQYF
TRBV7-9	many	-	16	TRBJ2-7	TGTGCCAGCAGCTTAAGTGAAAGGGAAGGCGACTACGAGCAGTACTTC	CASSLSEREGDYEQYF
TRBV20-1	few	-	12	TRBJ1-2	TGCAGTGCGTGGACGGTAAACTATGGCTACACCTTC	CSAWTVNYGYTF
TRBV12-3/TRBV12-4	-	-	14	TRBJ1-5	TGTGCCAGCAGTCCCACAGGGCCAGGAATTCCCCAGCATTTT	CASSPTGPGIPQHF
TRBV20-1	many	TRBD2	14	TRBJ2-7	TGCAGTGCCCAAGGGACTAGCGGGGGTTACGAGCAGTACTTC	CSAQGTSGGYEQYF
TRBV7-2	-	TRBD2	17	TRBJ2-4	TGTGCCAGCAGCTTAGGAGGGGTTGGTAGCGGGGCAAACATTCAGTACTTC	CASSLGGVGSGANIQYF
TRBV6-5	-	-	15	TRBJ2-7	TGTGCCAGCAGTTCCAACCCGGACGTTTCCTACGAGCAGTACTTC	CASSSNPDVSYEQYF
TRBV19	few	TRBD2	15	TRBJ2-7	TGTGCCAGTAGCTCCGCCGGGGGGGCCACCTACGAGCAGTACTTC	CASSSAGGATYEQYF
TRBV2	many	-	12	TRBJ2-2	TGTGCCAGCAGTGAGGACAGTTCCGAGCTGTTTTTT	CASSEDSSELFF
TRBV5-6	few	-	17	TRBJ2-4	TGTGCCAGCAGCTTGGAGACAGAAGTAGTAGCCAAAAACATTCAGTACTTC	CASSLETEVVAKNIQYF
TRBV7-9	few	TRBD1	16	TRBJ1-1	TGTGCCAGCAGCTACGGGACAGCCATAAAGGGGACTGAAGCTTTCTTT	CASSYGTAIKGTEAFF
TRBV10-3	many	TRBD2	14	TRBJ2-3	TGTGCCACCAAGAGCGGGGGGGATGAGGATACGCAGTATTTT	CATKSGGDEDTQYF
TRBV25-1	few	-	15	TRBJ1-1	TGTGCCAGCAGTCCCGGAGGGGGGGGAAACACTGAAGCTTTCTTT	CASSPGGGGNTEAFF
TRBV18	few	-	15	TRBJ2-3	TGTGCCAGCTCACCAAGTCTAGCGCAGGTTGATACGCAGTATTTT	CASSPSLAQVDTQYF
TRBV9	-	-	14	TRBJ1-6	TGTGCCAGCAGCGTAGGAGGTTATGGTTCACCCCTCCACTTT	CASSVGGYGSPLHF
TRBV28	-	-	17	TRBJ1-1	TGTGCCAGCACCGTTGGGGCGCAATCGGACAGGAACACTGAAGCTTTCTTT	CASTVGAQSDRNTEAFF
TRBV12-3/TRBV12-4	many	-	14	TRBJ1-6	TGTGCCAGCAGCCTGACAGGACCAAATTCACCCCTCCACTTT	CASSLTGPNSPLHF
TRBV11-1	-	-	15	TRBJ2-7	TGTGCCAGCAGCCTAGGGTACAGTCCTTCCTACGAGCAGTACTTC	CASSLGYSPSYEQYF
TRBV2	many	TRBD2	15	TRBJ2-7	TGTGCCAGCAGTACTAGCGGGTCAAGCTCCTACGAGCAGTACTTC	CASSTSGSSSYEQYF